This entry concerns a single TCR beta chain. Its antigen remains unidentified. The CDR3 has 14 amino acids. Trimming at V came to 6 bases and at J to 0 bases, leaving 5 bases not matched to a gene. Germline V gene lookup returns CDR1 LNHDA and CDR2 SQIVND (reference sequence). The record originates from a study of shared clonotypes between healthy human individuals. Study-wide findings and caveats: Generally, naive subsets came out with larger estimated richness than memory subsets.

Sorted-subset replicate PCRs used about 0.2 ug of genomic DNA. This amount corresponded to tens of thousands of T cell genomes. As processed by the authors: There were no quality scores in the junction-only immunoSEQ sequences, so filtering differed. TCRdb keeps only in-frame clones here, not all; method: immunoSEQ multiplex PCR. V, J and clone size are those of that table, while D and trimming were read from the DNA. Of approximately 710,000 clones in the sample, about 90% are singletons; the top ten hold about 33%. The donors, all of them Caucasian adults, lived in Nashville, Tennessee. Specimen: memory CD8+ T cells from PBMCs. Subset indicated: CD45RO+ cells pooled with CCR7-negative TemRA cells. The source is a man aged 18 to 29 in good health. Some clones in this sample may be carry-over from other donors' samples. V and J are TRBV19 and TRBJ2-7; 7 nucleotides align to TRBD1. CDR3 DNA: TGTGCCAGTAGCGAAGGGGACAGCTCCTACGAGCAGTACTTC. Amino acids: CASSEGDSSYEQYF. The whole variable domain, remainder taken from reference TRBV19 and TRBJ2-7, is DGGITQSPKYLFRKEGQNVTLSCEQNLNHDAMYWYRQDPGQGLRLIYYSQIVNDFQKGDIAEGYSVSREKKESFPLTVTSAQKNPTAFYLCASSEGDSSYEQYFGPGTRLTVT.